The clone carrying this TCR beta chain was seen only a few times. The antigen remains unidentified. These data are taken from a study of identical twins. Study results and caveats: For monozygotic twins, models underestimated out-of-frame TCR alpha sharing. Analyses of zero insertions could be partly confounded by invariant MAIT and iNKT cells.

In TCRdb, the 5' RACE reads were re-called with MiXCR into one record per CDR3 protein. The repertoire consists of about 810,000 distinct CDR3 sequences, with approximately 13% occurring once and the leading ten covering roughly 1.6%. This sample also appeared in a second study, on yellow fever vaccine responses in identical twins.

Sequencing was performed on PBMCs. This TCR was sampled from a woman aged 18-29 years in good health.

The chain's CDR3 is CASSWDSYEQYV. CDR3 sequence (DNA): TGTGCCAGCAGCTGGGACAGTTACGAGCAGTACGTC. This sequence joins TRBV7-9 and TRBJ2-7; 7 nucleotides line up with TRBD1. The CDR3 has 12 residues. CDR1 is SEHNR, CDR2 FQNEAQ, per germline (reference sequence). Germline trimming cut 4 bases from V and 4 bases from J; bases unmatched to any gene: 1.